The sequence of this T cell receptor (beta chain) was determined in a study of T cell responses to AZD1222 COVID-19 vaccine. Study findings and constraints: Two AZD1222 administrations were followed by greater Spike-specific TCR breadth and depth. Nearly half of the spike-specific TCRs reportedly recognize variant regions that carry no mutations. CD4 TCRs linked to vaccination spanned spike, dominating at 160-218 and 743-854. All repertoire sampling was performed exclusively after the peak T cell response.

This CDR3 is 16 amino acids long. Germline lookup yields CDR1 LNHNV and CDR2 YYDKDF (reference sequence). Deletions cut 1 base from V and 0 bases from J, with 11 bases between. In the case of this clone: Antigen specificity is unknown.

Method: immunoSEQ multiplex PCR; TCRdb's copy keeps in-frame clones and lacks some. The data contain some 56,000 clones, 85% to 90% of them singletons. Source: peripheral blood, taken 28 days after the second AZD1222 dose. The V call is TRBV15, the J call TRBJ2-3, with D maybe TRBD2 (7 bases). The receptor's source is an adult who received the AZD1222 COVID-19 vaccine. The DNA for the CDR3 is TGTGCCACCAGCAGAGCGGGGGGCGGGAGCACAGATACGCAGTATTTT. Translated, it gives CATSRAGGGSTDTQYF.